Listed below are T cell receptor beta chains from one sample, sequenced in a study of T cells in Graves' hyperthyroidism and ophthalmopathy. TCRdb re-analysed the multiplex PCR reads in MiXCR, keeping a single row per CDR3 protein. The table records tens of thousands of distinct CDR3 sequences, about half of them present only once. Sequencing was done on a sample of blood. These receptors were taken from a woman aged 50 to 60 with Graves' ophthalmopathy. CDR3s include the opening cysteine and the closing phenylalanine or tryptophan. The order of the fields is clone size, J gene, D gene, V gene, CDR3 protein, CDR3 DNA. A D gene is named only where the DNA matches it firmly. A clone size is listed for some rows: how often the clone was seen (once, few, many), or a class if it is expanded.

NA	TRBJ2-3	TRBD2	TRBV19	CASSIRLAGRDTQYF	TGTGCCAGTAGTATCCGACTAGCGGGACGGGATACGCAGTATTTT
many	TRBJ1-2	NA	TRBV28	CASSQRGYGYTF	TGTGCCAGCAGCCAGAGGGGGTATGGCTACACCTTC
few	TRBJ1-2	TRBD1	TRBV12-3/TRBV12-4	CASSFVASGGLEGYTF	TGTGCCAGCAGTTTTGTTGCTTCAGGGGGTCTAGAGGGCTACACCTTC
NA	TRBJ1-1	TRBD1	TRBV7-3	CASSPRQGPNTEALF	TGTGCCAGCAGCCCACGACAGGGGCCGAACACTGAAGCCCTCTTT
medium-sized	TRBJ2-2	NA	TRBV24-1	CATEWDTGELFF	TGTGCCACGGAGTGGGACACCGGGGAGCTGTTTTTT
many	TRBJ2-1	NA	TRBV20-1	CSANAGDTSSYNEQFF	TGCAGTGCTAACGCCGGGGACACAAGCTCCTACAATGAGCAGTTCTTC
NA	TRBJ2-6	TRBD2	TRBV25-1	CASSYAGGGSGANVLTF	TGTGCCAGCAGTTACGCGGGGGGGGGGTCTGGGGCCAACGTCCTGACTTTC
many	TRBJ1-4	NA	TRBV20-1	CSANGQSREKLFF	TGCAGTGCAAACGGACAAAGTCGGGAAAAACTGTTTTTT
many	TRBJ2-5	NA	TRBV5-4	CASSLRGGQETQYF	TGTGCCAGCAGCTTACGGGGAGGTCAAGAGACCCAGTACTTC
medium-sized	TRBJ2-1	TRBD1	TRBV10-3	CAISDLDRVNEQFF	TGTGCCATCAGTGACCTCGACAGGGTCAATGAGCAGTTCTTC
many	TRBJ2-5	NA	TRBV4-3	CAEQGLETQYF	TGCGCCGAGCAGGGACTAGAGACCCAGTACTTC
NA	TRBJ2-1	NA	TRBV9	CASSQDTSRHNELFF	TGTGCCAGCAGCCAAGATACTAGCCGGCACAATGAGCTGTTCTTC
few	TRBJ1-2	NA	TRBV3-1	CASSQDNGGYGYTF	TGTGCCAGCAGCCAAGATAATGGAGGATATGGCTACACCTTC
many	TRBJ2-5	NA	TRBV5-6	CASSPDWQETQYF	TGTGCCAGCAGCCCGGACTGGCAAGAGACCCAGTACTTC
NA	TRBJ2-7	TRBD1	TRBV27	CASSFLRAGQVSYEQYF	TGTGCCAGCAGTTTCCTCCGTGCCGGACAGGTCTCCTACGAGCAGTACTTC
NA	TRBJ1-6	NA	TRBV20-1	CSAVSRTESSTPLHF	TGCAGTGCTGTTTCCAGGACAGAGAGTAGCACACCCCTCCACTTT
few	TRBJ1-5	TRBD1	TRBV30	CACTDRDGNQPQHF	TGTGCCTGCACGGACAGGGACGGCAATCAGCCCCAGCATTTT
NA	TRBJ2-5	TRBD2	TRBV20-1	CSARGTSGQETQYF	TGCAGTGCTAGAGGGACTAGCGGGCAAGAGACCCAGTACTTC
many	TRBJ2-2	TRBD1	TRBV20-1	CSASPGDRGPTGELFF	TGCAGTGCTAGTCCGGGAGACAGGGGGCCTACCGGGGAGCTGTTTTTT
medium-sized	TRBJ1-2	TRBD1	TRBV10-2	CASKGQLAANYGYTF	TGCGCCAGCAAGGGACAGCTTGCAGCTAACTATGGCTACACCTTC
many	TRBJ2-2	TRBD1	TRBV11-2	CASSPSPRTGLGGYTNTGELFF	TGTGCCAGCAGCCCCTCCCCACGGACAGGCTTGGGCGGTTACACGAACACCGGGGAGCTGTTTTTT
medium-sized	TRBJ2-5	TRBD2	TRBV7-8	CASSISGEGRETQYF	TGTGCCAGCAGCATTAGCGGGGAGGGCCGGGAGACCCAGTACTTC
many	TRBJ2-7	NA	TRBV7-2	CASSSVVGDYEQYF	TGTGCCAGCAGCTCAGTGGTAGGGGACTACGAGCAGTACTTC
NA	TRBJ2-6	TRBD1	TRBV15	CATSRGQNSGANVLTF	TGTGCCACCAGCAGGGGACAGAACTCTGGGGCCAACGTCCTGACTTTC